What follows describes a single T cell receptor (beta chain). Here immunoSEQ multiplex PCR was the method, and the copy in TCRdb shows in-frame clones only, minus some. Found here are just under 80,000 clones, approximately 89% of them singletons; the top ten hold approximately 0.38%. The CDR3 consists of 13 residues. CDR1 is LNHDA, CDR2 SQIVND, per germline (reference sequence). The ends were cut back, 5 bases at V and 2 bases at J, with 8 bases in the middle. The source of the sample is a study of OX40 agonist ivuxolimab in advanced cancers. Study-wide context: Every patient in dose escalation had hepatocellular carcinoma, melanoma, renal cell or head and neck cancer.

The V call is TRBV19, the J call TRBJ2-3, with no clear D. This TCR came from an adult with an advanced solid tumor such as melanoma, head and neck, liver or kidney cancer. The sample consisted of CD4+ or CD8+ T cells sorted from blood, taken in a trial of the OX40 agonist ivuxolimab. The CDR3 DNA is TGTGCCAGTAGTCGAACCTACACAGATACGCAGTATTTT. This codes for CASSRTYTDTQYF.